These 6 T cell receptor beta chains were all obtained from the same sample, sequenced in a study of cytomegalovirus exposure and HLA in healthy donors. Amplification used 60 Vbeta primers and 13 Jbeta primers. Sequencing was performed with immunoSEQ multiplex PCR; in TCRdb, only in-frame clones are kept and a portion is missing. The sample includes 120,000 to 150,000 clones, over 60% of them seen just once. What was sequenced was PBMCs. These receptors were obtained from a man aged 35 to 55 in good health and CMV-seropositive.

The V call is TRBV29-1, the J call TRBJ1-5; D uncertain. This CDR3 region has 13 residues. Germline assignment: CDR1 SQVTM and CDR2 ANQGSEA. V was clipped by 7 bases and J by 5 bases, with 15 bases between them. CDR3 sequence reads: CSAAGGSDQPQHF. CDR3 nucleotide sequence: TGCAGCGCTGCGGGCGGCTCTGATCAGCCCCAGCATTTT.

V usage is TRBV5-1 and J usage is TRBJ1-6, with D perhaps TRBD1 (5 bases). CDR3 size: 16 residues. From germline, CDR1 is SGHRS and CDR2 YFSETQ. V lost 3 bases, J lost 10 bases, and 20 bases lay in between. In nucleotides, the CDR3 is TGCGCCAGCAGCTCGGGGGGGGACGGAGGGAGATCACCCCTCCACTTT. Encoded protein: CASSSGGDGGRSPLHF.

This chain uses TRBV5-6 with TRBJ1-2; maybe TRBD1 (5 bases). The CDR3 runs to 14 residues. Germline CDR1 reads SGHDT; CDR2 reads YYEEEE. The V end lost 4 bases, the J end lost 5 bases, and 15 bases lay between the germline ends. In DNA form, the CDR3 reads TGTGCCAGCAGCCTAGGACCGGGACTATATGGCTACACCTTC. Amino acid sequence: CASSLGPGLYGYTF.

V and J are TRBV2 and TRBJ1-3, with unresolved D. CDR1 SNHLY and CDR2 FYNNEI come from the germline V gene. The CDR3 has 14 amino acids. V gave up 2 bases and J gave up 0 bases, with 5 bases separating them. For the CDR3, the DNA is TGTGCCAGCAGTGAACCGCGCTCTGGAAACACCATATATTTT. Residues: CASSEPRSGNTIYF. The variable domain in full, with the rest retrieved from reference TRBV2 and TRBJ1-3, is EPEVTQTPSHQVTQMGQEVILRCVPISNHLYFYWYRQILGQKVEFLVSFYNNEISEKSEIFDDQFSVERPDGSNFTLKIRSTKLEDSAMYFCASSEPRSGNTIYFGEGSWLTVV.

The chain has TRBV5-1 and TRBJ2-1; TRBD1 matches at 7 bases. The CDR3 sequence is 14 residues long. Unmatched junction bases numbered 4, after V lost 2 bases and J lost 5 bases. The germline gives CDR1 SGHRS, CDR2 YFSETQ. Here the CDR3 DNA reads TGCGCCAGCAGCTTAGGGGACAGAGACAATGAGCAGTTCTTC. Encoded protein: CASSLGDRDNEQFF. Variable domain in full (rest from reference TRBV5-1 and TRBJ2-1): KAGVTQTPRYLIKTRGQQVTLSCSPISGHRSVSWYQQTPGQGLQFLFEYFSETQRNKGNFPGRFSGRQFSNSRSEMNVSTLELGDSALYLCASSLGDRDNEQFFGPGTRLTVL.

The chain links TRBV5-1 to TRBJ2-3, with D possibly being TRBD1 (5 bases). The V and J ends lost 4 bases and 3 bases respectively, with 18 bases between them. Germline values: CDR1 SGHRS, CDR2 YFSETQ. The CDR3 is made up of 16 amino acids. The CDR3 sequence: CASSPVGQGGTDTQYF. The CDR3 DNA reads TGCGCCAGCAGCCCGGTTGGGCAGGGTGGTACAGATACGCAGTATTTT.